This TCR beta chain was recovered during a study of naive and memory T cell subsets. Two oligonucleotides, mixed equimolar, formed the beta constant-region primer covering TRBC1 and TRBC2. Nested alpha and beta constant-region primers with the SP2 primer drove four PCR rounds on ligated cDNA. The cDNA 3' end received a ligated single-stranded oligonucleotide carrying the SP2 primer and a 12-nucleotide UMI. MiXCR was run by TCRdb on the UMI-ligation and nested PCR reads, yielding one entry per CDR3 protein. Altogether some 82,000 distinct CDR3 sequences are present, about 9.9% being singletons, with the ten largest covering 1.2%. This clonotype has only a few counts. The CDR3 covers 13 residues. The V and J ends lost 0 bases and 9 bases respectively, with 9 bases between them. Germline V lookup: CDR1 MNHEY, CDR2 SVGEGT.

The J gene is TRBJ2-1, the V gene TRBV6-2 or TRBV6-3, with D possibly being TRBD2 (6 bases). The sequencing sample was made of naive CD8+ T cells from blood. This TCR came from a human donor in good health. CDR3 coding DNA: TGTGCCAGCAGTTACTCGTGGGGGGTTGAGCAGTTCTTC. Residues: CASSYSWGVEQFF.